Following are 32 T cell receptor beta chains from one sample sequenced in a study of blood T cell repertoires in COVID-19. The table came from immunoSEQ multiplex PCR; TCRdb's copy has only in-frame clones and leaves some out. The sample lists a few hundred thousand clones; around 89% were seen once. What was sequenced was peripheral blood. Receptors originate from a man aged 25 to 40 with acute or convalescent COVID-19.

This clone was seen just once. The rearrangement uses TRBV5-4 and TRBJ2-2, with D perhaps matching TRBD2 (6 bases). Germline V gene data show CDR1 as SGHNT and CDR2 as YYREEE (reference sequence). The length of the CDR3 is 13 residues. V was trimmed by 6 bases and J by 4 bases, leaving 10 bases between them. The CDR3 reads CASTLGGTGELFF. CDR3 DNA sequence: TGTGCCAGCACCCTGGGGGGCACCGGGGAGCTGTTTTTT.

CDR3 nucleotide sequence: TGCGCCAGCAGCGCCTACTATGGCGGCGACGAGCAGTTCTTC. It encodes CASSAYYGGDEQFF. The rearrangement links TRBV5-1 to TRBJ2-1; D unclear. The germline V and J ends were trimmed by 4 bases and 10 bases, with 18 bases remaining between them. Per germline, CDR1 SGHRS and CDR2 YFSETQ. The CDR3 has 14 residues.

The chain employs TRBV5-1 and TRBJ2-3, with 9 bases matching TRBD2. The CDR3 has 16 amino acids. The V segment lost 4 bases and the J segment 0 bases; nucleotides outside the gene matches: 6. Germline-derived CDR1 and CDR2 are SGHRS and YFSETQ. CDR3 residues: CASSADLAGSTDTQYF. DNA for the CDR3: TGCGCCAGCAGCGCGGATCTAGCGGGGAGCACAGATACGCAGTATTTT.

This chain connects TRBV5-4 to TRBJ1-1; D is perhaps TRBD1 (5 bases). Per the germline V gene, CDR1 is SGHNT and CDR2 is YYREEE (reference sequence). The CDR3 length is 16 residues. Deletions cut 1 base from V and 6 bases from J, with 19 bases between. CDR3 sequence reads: CASSLIGQGAYSEAFF. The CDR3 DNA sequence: TGTGCCAGCAGCTTGATAGGGCAGGGCGCTTATTCTGAAGCTTTCTTT.

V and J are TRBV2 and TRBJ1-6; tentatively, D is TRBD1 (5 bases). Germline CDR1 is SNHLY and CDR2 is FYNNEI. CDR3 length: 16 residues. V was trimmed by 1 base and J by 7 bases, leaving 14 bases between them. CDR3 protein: CASSEEGPKGNSPLHF. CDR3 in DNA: TGTGCCAGCAGTGAAGAAGGACCGAAGGGGAATTCACCCCTCCACTTT.

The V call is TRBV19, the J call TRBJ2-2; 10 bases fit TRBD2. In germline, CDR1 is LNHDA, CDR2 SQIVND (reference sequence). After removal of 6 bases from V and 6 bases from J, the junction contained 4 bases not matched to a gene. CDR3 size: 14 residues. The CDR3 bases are TGTGCCAGTAGCACGCTAGCGGGAGCCGGGGAGCTGTTTTTT. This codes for CASSTLAGAGELFF.

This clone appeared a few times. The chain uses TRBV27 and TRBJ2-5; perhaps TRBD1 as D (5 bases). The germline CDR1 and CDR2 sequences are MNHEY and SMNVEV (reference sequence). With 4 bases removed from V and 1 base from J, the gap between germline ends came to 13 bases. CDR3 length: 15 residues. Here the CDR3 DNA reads TGTGCCAGCAGTTGGGGCAGTGGCGGCCAAGAGACCCAGTACTTC. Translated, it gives CASSWGSGGQETQYF.

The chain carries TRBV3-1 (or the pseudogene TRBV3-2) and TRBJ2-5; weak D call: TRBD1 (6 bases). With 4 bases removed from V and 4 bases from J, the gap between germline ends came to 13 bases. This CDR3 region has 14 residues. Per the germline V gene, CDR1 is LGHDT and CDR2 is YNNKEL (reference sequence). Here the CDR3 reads CASSLLTGRETQYF. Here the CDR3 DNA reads TGTGCCAGCAGCCTGCTAACAGGGCGAGAGACCCAGTACTTC.

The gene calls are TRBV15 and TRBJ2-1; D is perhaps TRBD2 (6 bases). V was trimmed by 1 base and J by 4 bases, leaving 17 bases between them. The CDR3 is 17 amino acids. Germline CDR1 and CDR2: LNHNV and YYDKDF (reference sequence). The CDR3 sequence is CATSRGGRGAVYNEQFF. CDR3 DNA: TGTGCCACCAGCAGAGGAGGGCGGGGCGCGGTTTACAATGAGCAGTTCTTC.

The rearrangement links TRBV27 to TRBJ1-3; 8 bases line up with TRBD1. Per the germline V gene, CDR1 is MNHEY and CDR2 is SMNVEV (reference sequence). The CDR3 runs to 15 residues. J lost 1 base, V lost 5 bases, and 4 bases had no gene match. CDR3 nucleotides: TGTGCCAGCAGTACCCGACAGGGGTCTGGAAACACCATATATTTT. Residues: CASSTRQGSGNTIYF.

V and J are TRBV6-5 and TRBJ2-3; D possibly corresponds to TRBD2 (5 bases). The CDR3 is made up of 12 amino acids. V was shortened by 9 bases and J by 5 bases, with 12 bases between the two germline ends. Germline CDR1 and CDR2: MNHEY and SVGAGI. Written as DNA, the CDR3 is TGTGCCAGTGGGGAGCAGCTAGATACGCAGTATTTT. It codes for CASGEQLDTQYF.

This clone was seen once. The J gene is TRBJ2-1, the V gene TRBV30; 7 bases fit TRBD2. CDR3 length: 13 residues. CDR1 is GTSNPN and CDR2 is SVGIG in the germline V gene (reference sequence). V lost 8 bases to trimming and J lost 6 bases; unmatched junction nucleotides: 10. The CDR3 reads CAGHRDYGNEQFF. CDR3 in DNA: TGTGCCGGACACCGGGACTATGGCAATGAGCAGTTCTTC. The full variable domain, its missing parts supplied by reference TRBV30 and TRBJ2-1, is SQTIHQWPATLVQPVGSPLSLECTVEGTSNPNLYWYRQAAGRGLQLLFYSVGIGQISSEVPQNLSASRPQDRQFILSSKKLLLSDSGFYLCAGHRDYGNEQFFGPGTRLTVL.

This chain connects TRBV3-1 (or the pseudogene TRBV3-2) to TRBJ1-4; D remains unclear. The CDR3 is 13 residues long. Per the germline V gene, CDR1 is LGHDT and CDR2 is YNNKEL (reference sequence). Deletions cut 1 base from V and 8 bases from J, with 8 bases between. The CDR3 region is CASSQVGGEKLFF. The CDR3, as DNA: TGTGCCAGCAGCCAAGTCGGAGGGGAAAAACTGTTTTTT.

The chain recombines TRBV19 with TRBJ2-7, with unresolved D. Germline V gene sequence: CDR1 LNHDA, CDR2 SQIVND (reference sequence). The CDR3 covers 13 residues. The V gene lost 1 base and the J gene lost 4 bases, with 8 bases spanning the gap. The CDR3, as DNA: TGTGCCAGTAGTATAGTAATCGGTTACGAGCAGTACTTC. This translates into CASSIVIGYEQYF.

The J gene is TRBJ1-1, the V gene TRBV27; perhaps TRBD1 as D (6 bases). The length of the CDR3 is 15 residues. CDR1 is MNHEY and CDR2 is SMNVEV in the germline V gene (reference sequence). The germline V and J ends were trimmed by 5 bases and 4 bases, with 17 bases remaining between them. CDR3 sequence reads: CASSPNREISTEAFF. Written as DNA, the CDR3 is TGTGCCAGCAGTCCGAACAGGGAAATTAGCACTGAAGCTTTCTTT.

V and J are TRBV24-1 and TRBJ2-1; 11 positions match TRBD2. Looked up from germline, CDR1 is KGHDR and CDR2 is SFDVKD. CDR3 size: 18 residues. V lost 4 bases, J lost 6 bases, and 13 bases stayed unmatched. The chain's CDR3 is CATSDPTRLAGKPNEQFF. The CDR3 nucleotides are TGTGCCACCAGTGACCCAACCCGACTAGCGGGAAAACCCAATGAGCAGTTCTTC.

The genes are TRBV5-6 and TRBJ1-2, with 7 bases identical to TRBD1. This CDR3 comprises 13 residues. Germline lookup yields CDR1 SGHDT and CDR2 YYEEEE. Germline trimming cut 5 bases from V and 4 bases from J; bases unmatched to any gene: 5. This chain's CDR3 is CASREGAFYGYTF. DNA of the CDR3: TGTGCCAGCAGGGAGGGGGCTTTCTATGGCTACACCTTC.

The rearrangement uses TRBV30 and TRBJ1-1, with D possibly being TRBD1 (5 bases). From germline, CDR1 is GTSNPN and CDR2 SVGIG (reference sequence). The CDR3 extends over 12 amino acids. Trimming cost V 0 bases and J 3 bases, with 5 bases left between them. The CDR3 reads CAWSVGDTEAFF. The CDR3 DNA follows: TGTGCCTGGAGTGTAGGGGACACTGAAGCTTTCTTT.

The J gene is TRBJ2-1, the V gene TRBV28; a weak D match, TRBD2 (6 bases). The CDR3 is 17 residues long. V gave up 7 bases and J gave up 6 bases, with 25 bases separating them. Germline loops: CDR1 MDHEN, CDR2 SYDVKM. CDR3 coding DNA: TGTGCCAGCACCAGGGCGGGGACGGGAGCTTCCCTCAATGAGCAGTTCTTC. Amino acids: CASTRAGTGASLNEQFF. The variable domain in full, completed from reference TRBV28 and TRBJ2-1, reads DVKVTQSSRYLVKRTGEKVFLECVQDMDHENMFWYRQDPGLGLRLIYFSYDVKMKEKGDIPEGYSVSREKKERFSLILESASTNQTSMYLCASTRAGTGASLNEQFFGPGTRLTVL.

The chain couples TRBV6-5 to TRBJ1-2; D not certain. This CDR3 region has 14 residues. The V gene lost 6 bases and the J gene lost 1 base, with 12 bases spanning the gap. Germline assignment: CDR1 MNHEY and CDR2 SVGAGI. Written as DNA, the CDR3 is TGTGCCAGCAGCTCCGTACAAGTTAACTATGGCTACACCTTC. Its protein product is CASSSVQVNYGYTF.

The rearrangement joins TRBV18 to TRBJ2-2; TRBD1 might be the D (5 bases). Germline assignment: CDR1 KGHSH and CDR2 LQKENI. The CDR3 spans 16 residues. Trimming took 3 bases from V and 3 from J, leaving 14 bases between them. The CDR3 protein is CASSPIVGQDTGELFF. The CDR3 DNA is TGTGCCAGCTCACCGATCGTGGGGCAGGACACCGGGGAGCTGTTTTTT.

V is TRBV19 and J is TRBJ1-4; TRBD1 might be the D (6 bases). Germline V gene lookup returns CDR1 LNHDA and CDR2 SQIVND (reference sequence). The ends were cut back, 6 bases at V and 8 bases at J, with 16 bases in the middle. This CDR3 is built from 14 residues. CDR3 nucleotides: TGTGCCAGTAGAATGGGGGGGCTCGGAGAAAAACTGTTTTTT. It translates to CASRMGGLGEKLFF.

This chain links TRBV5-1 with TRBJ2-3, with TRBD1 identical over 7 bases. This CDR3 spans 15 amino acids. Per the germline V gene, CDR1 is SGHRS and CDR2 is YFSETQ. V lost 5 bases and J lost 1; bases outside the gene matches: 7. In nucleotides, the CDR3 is TGCGCCAGCAGATACAGGGGTGTCGGCACAGATACGCAGTATTTT. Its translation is CASRYRGVGTDTQYF.

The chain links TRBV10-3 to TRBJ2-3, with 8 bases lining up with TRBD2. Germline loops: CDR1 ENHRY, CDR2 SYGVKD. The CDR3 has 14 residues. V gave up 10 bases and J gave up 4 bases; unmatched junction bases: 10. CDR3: CATQAGAVSDTQYF. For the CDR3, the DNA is TGTGCCACACAAGCGGGAGCTGTCTCAGATACGCAGTATTTT.

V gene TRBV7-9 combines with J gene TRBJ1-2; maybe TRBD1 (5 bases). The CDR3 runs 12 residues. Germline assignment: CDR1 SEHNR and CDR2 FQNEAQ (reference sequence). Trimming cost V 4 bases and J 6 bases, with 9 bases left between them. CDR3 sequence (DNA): TGTGCCAGCAGCTCGGGAGGGGATGGCTACACCTTC. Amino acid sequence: CASSSGGDGYTF.

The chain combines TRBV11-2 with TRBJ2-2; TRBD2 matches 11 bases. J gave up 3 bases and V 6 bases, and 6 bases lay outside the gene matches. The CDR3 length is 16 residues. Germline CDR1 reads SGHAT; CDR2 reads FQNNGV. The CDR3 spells CASSHGTSGYTGELFF. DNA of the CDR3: TGTGCCAGCAGTCATGGGACTAGCGGATACACCGGGGAGCTGTTTTTT.

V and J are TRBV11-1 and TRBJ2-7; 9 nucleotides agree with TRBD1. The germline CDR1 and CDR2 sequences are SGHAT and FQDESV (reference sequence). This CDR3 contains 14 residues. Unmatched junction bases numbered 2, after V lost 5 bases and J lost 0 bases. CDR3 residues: CASSQTGGSYEQYF. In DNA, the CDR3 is TGTGCCAGCAGCCAGACAGGGGGCTCCTACGAGCAGTACTTC.

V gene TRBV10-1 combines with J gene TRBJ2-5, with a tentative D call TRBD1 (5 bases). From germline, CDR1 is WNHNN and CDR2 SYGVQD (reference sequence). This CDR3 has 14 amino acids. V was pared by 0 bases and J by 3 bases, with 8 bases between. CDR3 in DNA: TGCGCCAGCAGTGAGTCGGGCAGGGAAGAGACCCAGTACTTC. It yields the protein CASSESGREETQYF.

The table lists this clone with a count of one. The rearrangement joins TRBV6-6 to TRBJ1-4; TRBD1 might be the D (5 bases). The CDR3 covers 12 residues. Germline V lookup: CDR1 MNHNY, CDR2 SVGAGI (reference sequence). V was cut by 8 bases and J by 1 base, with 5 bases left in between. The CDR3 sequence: CASQGTNEKLFF. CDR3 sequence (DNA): TGTGCCAGCCAGGGAACTAATGAAAAACTGTTTTTT.

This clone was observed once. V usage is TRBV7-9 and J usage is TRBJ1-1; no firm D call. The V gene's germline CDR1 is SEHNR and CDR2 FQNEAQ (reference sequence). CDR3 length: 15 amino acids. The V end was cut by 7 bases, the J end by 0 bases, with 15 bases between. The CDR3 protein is CASTEVNSMNTEAFF. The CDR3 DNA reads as TGTGCCAGCACCGAAGTCAACTCCATGAACACTGAAGCTTTCTTT.

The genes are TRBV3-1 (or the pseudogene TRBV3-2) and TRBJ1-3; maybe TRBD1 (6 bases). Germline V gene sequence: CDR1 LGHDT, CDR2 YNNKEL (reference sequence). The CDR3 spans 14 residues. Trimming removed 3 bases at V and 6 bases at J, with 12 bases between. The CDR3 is CASSQGAGVNTIYF. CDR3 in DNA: TGTGCCAGCAGCCAGGGGGCTGGGGTAAACACCATATATTTT.

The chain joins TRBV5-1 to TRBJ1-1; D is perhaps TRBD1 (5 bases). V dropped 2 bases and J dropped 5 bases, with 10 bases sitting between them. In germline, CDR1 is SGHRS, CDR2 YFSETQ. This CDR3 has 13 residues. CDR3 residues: CASSFRGETEAFF. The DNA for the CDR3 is TGCGCCAGCAGCTTTCGGGGGGAGACTGAAGCTTTCTTT.